A selection of T cell receptor beta chains follows, all from one sample in a study of human T cells and chemical hapten exposure. TCRdb re-called the 5' RACE reads through MiXCR, storing one row per CDR3 protein. The sample shows tens of thousands of distinct CDR3 sequences, roughly 8% of them seen only once. The receptors were sampled from a male donor in good health. Both conserved end residues are part of each CDR3. The D gene is left open where the match is weak. Clone sizes are shown as how often the clone was seen (once, few, many) or a class if it is expanded.

v_call: TRBV11-2; j_call: TRBJ2-1; cdr3_length: 15; d_call: TRBD2; clone_size: many; cdr3_aa: CASSLDRLAGEEQFF; cdr3_nt: TGTGCCAGCAGCTTAGATCGTCTAGCGGGAGAAGAGCAGTTCTTC
v_call: TRBV7-8; j_call: TRBJ2-7; cdr3_length: 18; d_call: TRBD2; clone_size: many; cdr3_aa: CASSQPAQTSGKTYEQYF; cdr3_nt: TGTGCCAGCAGCCAACCCGCCCAGACTAGCGGGAAAACCTACGAGCAGTACTTC
v_call: TRBV29-1; j_call: TRBJ1-5; cdr3_length: 12; d_call: TRBD1; clone_size: many; cdr3_aa: CSARTGDQPQHF; cdr3_nt: TGCAGCGCTAGGACAGGGGATCAGCCCCAGCATTTT
v_call: TRBV2; j_call: TRBJ1-6; cdr3_length: 14; d_call: NA; clone_size: many; cdr3_aa: CASSPKGGYSPLHF; cdr3_nt: TGTGCCAGCAGTCCGAAGGGAGGTTATTCACCCCTCCACTTT
v_call: TRBV10-1; j_call: TRBJ2-1; cdr3_length: 14; d_call: NA; clone_size: many; cdr3_aa: CASSESEGINEQFF; cdr3_nt: TGCGCCAGCAGTGAGTCAGAAGGGATCAATGAGCAGTTCTTC
v_call: TRBV7-6; j_call: TRBJ2-4; cdr3_length: 14; d_call: NA; clone_size: few; cdr3_aa: CASSPLHPKNIQYF; cdr3_nt: TGTGCCAGCAGCCCCCTCCACCCCAAAAACATTCAGTACTTC
v_call: TRBV18; j_call: TRBJ1-4; cdr3_length: 13; d_call: NA; clone_size: many; cdr3_aa: CASSPRPNEKLFF; cdr3_nt: TGTGCCAGCTCACCACGACCTAATGAAAAACTGTTTTTT
v_call: TRBV7-2; j_call: TRBJ2-7; cdr3_length: 12; d_call: NA; clone_size: many; cdr3_aa: CASSLRAGEQYF; cdr3_nt: TGTGCCAGCAGCCTACGGGCGGGTGAGCAGTACTTC
v_call: TRBV20-1; j_call: TRBJ2-1; cdr3_length: 18; d_call: TRBD2; clone_size: few; cdr3_aa: CSASGNPGTSGRYNEQFF; cdr3_nt: TGCAGTGCTAGCGGAAATCCCGGGACTAGCGGGAGGTACAATGAGCAGTTCTTC
v_call: TRBV10-3; j_call: TRBJ2-6; cdr3_length: 13; d_call: NA; clone_size: few; cdr3_aa: CAISDSGANVLTF; cdr3_nt: TGTGCCATCAGTGACTCTGGGGCCAACGTCCTGACTTTC
v_call: TRBV20-1; j_call: TRBJ1-2; cdr3_length: 12; d_call: NA; clone_size: few; cdr3_aa: CSARDPGYGYTF; cdr3_nt: TGCAGTGCTAGAGATCCGGGCTATGGCTACACCTTC
v_call: TRBV7-9; j_call: TRBJ1-1; cdr3_length: 17; d_call: NA; clone_size: many; cdr3_aa: CASSLVGQGRVNTEAFF; cdr3_nt: TGTGCCAGCAGCTTAGTAGGGCAGGGGAGGGTGAACACTGAAGCTTTCTTT
v_call: TRBV7-8; j_call: TRBJ2-3; cdr3_length: 19; d_call: TRBD1; clone_size: many; cdr3_aa: CASNKRDRLITTDTDTQYF; cdr3_nt: TGTGCCAGCAATAAACGGGACAGATTGATCACTACCGACACAGATACGCAGTATTTT
v_call: TRBV20-1; j_call: TRBJ2-3; cdr3_length: 13; d_call: TRBD1; clone_size: many; cdr3_aa: CSAPTGGHGTQYF; cdr3_nt: TGCAGTGCTCCGACAGGGGGGCACGGTACGCAGTATTTT
v_call: TRBV19; j_call: TRBJ2-2; cdr3_length: 15; d_call: NA; clone_size: few; cdr3_aa: CASTAHSLNTGELFF; cdr3_nt: TGTGCCAGTACTGCCCACAGTTTGAACACCGGGGAGCTGTTTTTT
v_call: TRBV4-1; j_call: TRBJ2-4; cdr3_length: 22; d_call: TRBD1; clone_size: many; cdr3_aa: CASSQERIEDRGRREAKNIQYF; cdr3_nt: TGCGCCAGCAGCCAAGAGAGGATAGAGGACAGGGGCAGGAGAGAGGCCAAAAACATTCAGTACTTC
v_call: TRBV15; j_call: TRBJ1-4; cdr3_length: 16; d_call: NA; clone_size: many; cdr3_aa: CATSRGTRGVGEKLFF; cdr3_nt: TGTGCCACCAGCAGAGGGACGAGGGGGGTTGGTGAAAAACTGTTTTTT
v_call: TRBV23-1; j_call: TRBJ1-6; cdr3_length: 17; d_call: NA; clone_size: few; cdr3_aa: CASSRTTAKVPNSPLHF; cdr3_nt: TGCGCCAGCAGTCGAACGACAGCCAAAGTTCCCAATTCACCCCTCCACTTT
v_call: TRBV7-2; j_call: TRBJ1-3; cdr3_length: 14; d_call: NA; clone_size: few; cdr3_aa: CASSNRVAGNTIYF; cdr3_nt: TGTGCCAGCAGCAACAGGGTAGCTGGAAACACCATATATTTT
v_call: TRBV5-5; j_call: TRBJ1-1; cdr3_length: 14; d_call: NA; clone_size: few; cdr3_aa: CASSQTDGSTEAFF; cdr3_nt: TGTGCCAGCAGCCAAACGGATGGTTCCACTGAAGCTTTCTTT